Each of the 27 T cell receptor beta chains below was sequenced from the same sample in a study of a mutant IDH1 vaccine in newly diagnosed glioma. TCRdb's copy holds only in-frame clones and misses some; the assay was immunoSEQ multiplex PCR. Of over 55,000 clones listed, 81% were seen once; the top ten hold over 7%. No antigen has been assigned to these receptors. Time point: week 23, last vaccination. What each vaccine dose contained was 300 ug of mutant IDH1 20-mer peptide, accompanied by topical imiquimod. The sequences come from PBMCs, collected from a glioma patient whose treatment included an IDH1 peptide vaccine. Receptor source: a woman aged 35 to 49 with glioma. Some clones in this sample may be carry-over from other donors' samples.

This chain links TRBV9 with TRBJ2-2; unclear D gene. The V end lost 0 bases, the J end lost 4 bases, and 10 bases lay between the germline ends. Germline V lookup: CDR1 SGDLS, CDR2 YYNGEE. The CDR3 loop spans 15 amino acids. The CDR3 nucleotides read TGTGCCAGCAGCGTAGCTCTAGGTGTCACCGGGGAGCTGTTTTTT. Its translation: CASSVALGVTGELFF.

The chain uses TRBV6-1 and TRBJ1-4, with a possible D match to TRBD1 (6 bases). The CDR3 is 15 residues long. V shed 4 bases and J shed 5 bases, with 14 bases lying between them. Germline-derived CDR1 and CDR2 are MNHNS and SASEGT. DNA for the CDR3: TGTGCCAGCAGTGTCATCAGGGGCAAGAATGAAAAACTGTTTTTT. Translated: CASSVIRGKNEKLFF.

V and J are TRBV4-3 and TRBJ2-7; 8 nucleotides agree with TRBD1. This CDR3 has 15 residues. CDR1 LGHNA and CDR2 YSLEER come from the germline V gene. V shed 5 bases and J 1 base; nucleotides not matched to a gene: 7. CDR3: CASSNQGAGSYEQYF. The CDR3 DNA reads as TGCGCCAGCAGCAACCAGGGGGCGGGGTCCTACGAGCAGTACTTC.

The V call is TRBV15, the J call TRBJ2-7; D is unresolved. There are 11 residues in the CDR3. Between the trimmed V and J ends, which lost 4 bases and 5 bases, there was a span of 6 bases. Germline-derived CDR1 and CDR2 are LNHNV and YYDKDF (reference sequence). The CDR3 bases are TGTGCCACCAGCATCGGTGACGAGCAGTACTTC. This codes for CATSIGDEQYF.

This clone appeared a few times. V is TRBV14 and J is TRBJ2-2; D is perhaps TRBD1 (6 bases). Trimming took 0 bases from V and 2 from J, leaving 13 bases between them. Per germline, CDR1 SGHDN and CDR2 FVKESK. CDR3 length: 17 amino acids. The CDR3, as DNA: TGTGCCAGCAGCCAAGATCTTCGGACAGTCAACACCGGGGAGCTGTTTTTT. Translation gives CASSQDLRTVNTGELFF.

In its sample, this clone was seen once. The gene calls are TRBV11-2 and TRBJ2-7; D not certain. Germline CDR1 and CDR2: SGHAT and FQNNGV. The V gene lost 1 base and the J gene lost 2 bases, with 12 bases spanning the gap. The CDR3 has 15 residues. The CDR3 bases are TGTGCCAGCAGCTTAGTAAGAACGGTTCCCTACGAGCAGTACTTC. Translated: CASSLVRTVPYEQYF. Full variable domain (outside the CDR3, taken from reference TRBV11-2 and TRBJ2-7): EAGVAQSPRYKIIEKRQSVAFWCNPISGHATLYWYQQILGQGPKLLIQFQNNGVVDDSQLPKDRFSAERLKGVDSTLKIQPAKLEDSAVYLCASSLVRTVPYEQYFGPGTRLTVT.

The V gene is TRBV29-1, the J gene TRBJ2-7; 8 nucleotides align to TRBD2. The CDR3 contains 13 residues. The V gene's germline CDR1 is SQVTM and CDR2 ANQGSEA. J lost 6 bases, V lost 4 bases, and 8 bases had no gene match. Here the CDR3 reads CSVVVAGRIEQYF. DNA for the CDR3: TGCAGCGTTGTGGTAGCGGGGAGGATCGAGCAGTACTTC.

The chain uses TRBV5-4 and TRBJ2-5, with TRBD1 identical over 7 bases. The CDR3 is made up of 14 amino acids. From germline, CDR1 is SGHNT and CDR2 YYREEE (reference sequence). V lost 4 bases to trimming and J lost 3 bases; unmatched junction nucleotides: 6. DNA of the CDR3: TGTGCCAGCAGCCCTGGGACAGTTGAAGAGACCCAGTACTTC. This translates into CASSPGTVEETQYF. The whole variable domain, filled in from reference TRBV5-4 and TRBJ2-5, reads ETGVTQSPTHLIKTRGQQVTLRCSSQSGHNTVSWYQQALGQGPQFIFQYYREEENGRGNFPPRFSGLQFPNYSSELNVNALELDDSALYLCASSPGTVEETQYFGPGTRLLVL.

The J gene is TRBJ2-7, the V gene TRBV6-5; D is undetermined. The germline V gene encodes CDR1 MNHEY and CDR2 SVGAGI. Trimming took 0 bases from V and 2 from J, leaving 5 bases between them. CDR3 length: 13 amino acids. The CDR3 is CASSYSSAYEQYF. DNA for the CDR3: TGTGCCAGCAGTTACTCGAGCGCCTACGAGCAGTACTTC.

The chain employs TRBV4-2 and TRBJ1-2; no reliable D call. The germline V and J ends were trimmed by 4 bases and 5 bases, with 17 bases remaining between them. The CDR3 loop spans 15 amino acids. Germline V gives CDR1 LGHNA, CDR2 YNFKEQ. CDR3 protein: CASSRESAGGYGYTF. DNA of the CDR3: TGTGCCAGCAGCCGAGAGTCGGCCGGAGGGTATGGCTACACCTTC.

This clone was seen a few times. This chain uses TRBV4-3 with TRBJ1-1; D is undetermined. Germline V lookup: CDR1 LGHNA, CDR2 YSLEER. The CDR3 is made up of 14 amino acids. V dropped 0 bases and J dropped 1 base, with 6 bases sitting between them. The DNA for the CDR3 is TGCGCCAGCAGCCAAGAGCAAGGGAACACTGAAGCTTTCTTT. Translation: CASSQEQGNTEAFF.

The DNA of the CDR3 is TGTGCCAGCAGCCGGTGGGAGGGGACCACGAGAGATACGCAGTATTTT. Translation: CASSRWEGTTRDTQYF. The chain combines TRBV7-2 with TRBJ2-3; 7 positions match TRBD2. V shed 5 bases, J shed 5 bases, and the junction held 13 bases outside the gene matches. CDR3 length: 16 amino acids. Per the germline V gene, CDR1 is SGHTA and CDR2 is FQGNSA.

The rearrangement joins TRBV7-6 to TRBJ1-2; D ambiguous. Looked up from germline, CDR1 is SGHVS and CDR2 is FNYEAQ. The CDR3 loop spans 13 amino acids. V was shortened by 5 bases and J by 5 bases, with 12 bases between the two germline ends. Written as DNA, the CDR3 is TGTGCCAGCAGCAGACATGATTCGTATGGCTACACCTTC. As protein: CASSRHDSYGYTF.

The J gene is TRBJ2-3, the V gene TRBV7-2; the D gene is possibly TRBD2 (7 bases). Germline assignment: CDR1 SGHTA and CDR2 FQGNSA. The CDR3 covers 13 residues. Trimming removed 11 bases at V and 1 base at J, with 13 bases between. The CDR3 nucleotides read TGTGCCGGAACGGGGGGCCGCACAGATACGCAGTATTTT. Protein: CAGTGGRTDTQYF.

The chain couples TRBV5-1 to TRBJ1-1; D uncertain. V lost 0 bases, J lost 4 bases, and 10 bases lay in between. There are 14 residues in the CDR3. The germline V gene encodes CDR1 SGHRS and CDR2 YFSETQ. CDR3 nucleotide sequence: TGCGCCAGCAGCTTGGGTACATGGGGCACTGAAGCTTTCTTT. Protein sequence: CASSLGTWGTEAFF.

The gene calls are TRBV10-3 and TRBJ2-1, with 11 bases fitting TRBD2. J was trimmed by 8 bases and V by 10 bases; bases with no gene match: 7. Germline V gene data show CDR1 as ENHRY and CDR2 as SYGVKD. The CDR3 loop spans 13 amino acids. CDR3 amino acids: CATELAGVDEQFF. The DNA for the CDR3 is TGTGCCACCGAACTAGCGGGGGTCGATGAGCAGTTCTTC.

The chain links TRBV9 to TRBJ1-5; D is possibly TRBD1 (6 bases). Germline V CDR1 and CDR2: SGDLS, YYNGEE. The V end was cut by 4 bases, the J end by 0 bases, with 11 bases between. CDR3 length: 15 residues. The CDR3: CASSLRGNSNQPQHF. The CDR3 nucleotides read TGTGCCAGCAGCCTCAGGGGAAATAGCAATCAGCCCCAGCATTTT.

V is TRBV5-1 and J is TRBJ2-1; 9 bases are shared with TRBD1. The CDR3 runs 16 residues. J lost 4 bases, V lost 3 bases, and 8 bases had no gene match. Germline V gene sequence: CDR1 SGHRS, CDR2 YFSETQ. The CDR3, as DNA: TGCGCCAGCAGCTCATTGGACAGGGGAAGATACAATGAGCAGTTCTTC. It translates to CASSSLDRGRYNEQFF.

This clone was picked up a small number of times. CDR3: CATRPTVGEAFF. In DNA form, the CDR3 reads TGTGCCACCAGACCGACGGTCGGCGAAGCTTTCTTT. V and J are TRBV25-1 and TRBJ1-1, with no clear D. V was pared by 10 bases and J by 8 bases, with 17 bases between. Per the germline V gene, CDR1 is MGHDK and CDR2 is SYGVNS. There are 12 residues in the CDR3.

This rearrangement joins TRBV4-2 to TRBJ1-3, with D possibly matching TRBD1 (6 bases). There are 16 residues in the CDR3. The germline V gene encodes CDR1 LGHNA and CDR2 YNFKEQ. With 1 base removed from V and 3 bases from J, the gap between germline ends came to 13 bases. The CDR3 DNA reads TGTGCCAGCAGCCAAGCCAACAGGGATGGTGGAAACACCATATATTTT. It yields the protein CASSQANRDGGNTIYF.

This clone was counted many times. The chain is built from TRBV7-2 and TRBJ1-4; 9 nucleotides match TRBD1. V dropped 3 bases and J dropped 7; count of bases not matched to a gene: 9. This CDR3 region has 16 residues. In germline, CDR1 is SGHTA, CDR2 FQGNSA. CDR3 protein: CASSFRGQGFGEKLFF. The CDR3 coding sequence is TGTGCCAGCAGCTTTCGAGGACAGGGGTTCGGTGAAAAACTGTTTTTT.

The chain has TRBV4-1 and TRBJ2-7; TRBD1 aligns across 9 bases. Losses at the gene ends were 5 bases for V and 4 bases for J; bases not matched to a gene: 12. This CDR3 has 16 residues. Germline CDR1 is MGHRA and CDR2 is YSYEKL. In nucleotides, the CDR3 is TGCGCCAGCAGCTATCGGGCGACAGGGGGGCTTTACGAGCAGTACTTC. Protein: CASSYRATGGLYEQYF.

The chain carries TRBV23-1 and TRBJ2-4; D possibly uses TRBD1 or TRBD2 (6 bases each). TRBV23-1 is reported as an ORF; its role is uncertain. This CDR3 is built from 16 residues. The V end was cut by 8 bases, the J end by 1 base, with 18 bases between. The DNA of the CDR3 is TGCGCCAGCCCCGGGGGCGGTGGGACGGCCAAAAACATTCAGTACTTC. Its protein is CASPGGGGTAKNIQYF.

Concerning this clone itself: This sample includes further DNA sequences coding for the same CDR3. The V call is TRBV15, the J call TRBJ2-5, with D unclear. V lost 1 base, J lost 4 bases, and 4 bases lay in between. In germline, CDR1 is LNHNV, CDR2 YYDKDF (reference sequence). The CDR3 runs 12 residues. This CDR3 is CATSRGRETQYF. The CDR3 DNA is TGTGCCACCAGCAGAGGGAGAGAGACCCAGTACTTC.

V gene TRBV4-1 combines with J gene TRBJ1-4; 9 bases align to TRBD1. V gave up 3 bases and J gave up 7 bases; unmatched junction bases: 3. The CDR3 covers 14 residues. Looked up from germline, CDR1 is MGHRA and CDR2 is YSYEKL. The CDR3 DNA follows: TGCGCCAGCAGCCAGGACAGGGGAGTTGAAAAACTGTTTTTT. Amino acids: CASSQDRGVEKLFF.

The chain combines TRBV5-1 with TRBJ2-3; TRBD2 matches 8 bases. Germline V gene sequence: CDR1 SGHRS, CDR2 YFSETQ. The CDR3 extends over 15 amino acids. The V and J ends lost 5 bases and 3 bases, in that order; junction bases with no gene match: 8. The CDR3 protein is CASSRTGGPTDTQYF. CDR3 in DNA: TGCGCCAGCAGTAGAACGGGGGGGCCGACAGATACGCAGTATTTT. Using reference TRBV5-1 and TRBJ2-3 for the parts outside the CDR3, the full variable domain is KAGVTQTPRYLIKTRGQQVTLSCSPISGHRSVSWYQQTPGQGLQFLFEYFSETQRNKGNFPGRFSGRQFSNSRSEMNVSTLELGDSALYLCASSRTGGPTDTQYFGPGTRLTVL.

This chain links TRBV4-3 with TRBJ1-1, with D hard to call. Trimming removed 4 bases from V and 1 base from J, with 13 bases in between. Germline lookup yields CDR1 LGHNA and CDR2 YSLEER. The CDR3 extends over 15 amino acids. CDR3 amino acids: CASSPAQVPNTEAFF. The CDR3 DNA follows: TGCGCCAGCAGCCCAGCCCAGGTACCGAACACTGAAGCTTTCTTT.